This T cell receptor beta chain was captured in a study of breast tumors, draining lymph nodes, adjacent tissues. General study points: Tumor TCR diversity was below lymph nodes but above nontumor tissue. Findings are consistent with lymph node origin and intratumoral expansion of most tumor T cells. That most tumor T cells come from lymph nodes remained unproven. Tumor and nontumor repertoires were significantly more similar in luminal-like than in basal-like breast cancer.

This clonotype was recorded many times. Its matching antigen is unknown. Samples came from axillary lymph nodes draining the breast cancer. V lost 0 bases, J lost 0 bases, and 1 base stayed unmatched. The germline gives CDR1 DFQATT, CDR2 SNEGSKA (reference sequence). The CDR3 runs 15 residues. TCRdb re-called the multiplex PCR reads with MiXCR, one entry per CDR3 protein. The sample has nearly 200,000 distinct CDR3 sequences; approximately 33% are singletons. The sequenced sample consisted of axillary lymph node tissue. The rearrangement joins TRBV20-1 to TRBJ2-7; 11 nucleotides match TRBD2. The TCR comes from a female donor with breast cancer. Some clones in this sample may be carry-over from other donors' samples. In DNA form, the CDR3 reads TGCAGTGCTAGAGATAGCGGGAGGGACTCCTACGAGCAGTACTTC. It specifies CSARDSGRDSYEQYF.